The 30 T cell receptor beta chains listed next were all sequenced from one sample in a study of blood T cell repertoires in COVID-19. Some clones are missing from TCRdb's copy, which holds only in-frame ones; the method was immunoSEQ multiplex PCR. The sample lists some 150,000 clones, roughly 84% occurring once. Sequences were obtained from PBMCs or T cells enriched from blood (not recorded which). All receptors come from a woman aged 45-59 years who had been exposed to COVID-19.

This rearrangement joins TRBV7-6 to TRBJ2-7; D ambiguous. This CDR3 comprises 14 residues. Germline values: CDR1 SGHVS, CDR2 FNYEAQ. Trimming cost V 1 base and J 0 bases, with 7 bases left between them. CDR3 in DNA: TGTGCCAGCAGCTTAGATCGGAGCTCCTACGAGCAGTACTTC. This sequence encodes CASSLDRSSYEQYF. The full variable domain, completed using reference TRBV7-6 and TRBJ2-7, is GAGVSQSPRYKVTKRGQDVALRCDPISGHVSLYWYRQALGQGPEFLTYFNYEAQQDKSGLPNDRFSAERPEGSISTLTIQRTEQRDSAMYRCASSLDRSSYEQYFGPGTRLTVT.

This clone has only one observation. Other DNA variants within this sample encode the same CDR3. The V call is TRBV3-1 (or the pseudogene TRBV3-2), the J call TRBJ2-5; 7 positions match TRBD2. The junction had 2 bases not matched to a gene; V was cut back by 1 base and J by 3 bases. The germline V gene encodes CDR1 LGHDT and CDR2 YNNKEL (reference sequence). The CDR3 runs 14 residues. DNA of the CDR3: TGTGCCAGCAGCCAAGGTGGGGGGGAAGAGACCCAGTACTTC. Translating gives CASSQGGGEETQYF.

The gene calls are TRBV6-2 or TRBV6-3 and TRBJ2-1; TRBD2 matches 7 bases. The CDR3 has 13 residues. V was pared by 5 bases and J by 9 bases, with 7 bases of the junction left unmatched. Germline lookup yields CDR1 MNHEY and CDR2 SVGEGT. As DNA, the CDR3 is TGTGCCAGCAGTCCACTACGGGAGGCTGAGCAGTTCTTC. Encoded protein: CASSPLREAEQFF.

The chain joins TRBV2 to TRBJ1-4; TRBD1 matches 7 bases. The germline CDR1 and CDR2 sequences are SNHLY and FYNNEI. The CDR3 is 13 residues long. The trim removed 4 bases at V and 11 bases at J, leaving 7 bases unmatched. The CDR3 loop reads CASSVSRGDKLFF. Here the CDR3 DNA reads TGTGCCAGCAGTGTTAGCAGGGGGGATAAACTGTTTTTT.

In this sample, this clone turned up once. This chain connects TRBV6-2 or TRBV6-3 to TRBJ2-5, with 9 bases identical to TRBD2. The germline V gene has CDR1 MNHEY and CDR2 SVGEGT. The CDR3 runs 16 residues. V trimming: 6 bases; J trimming: 5 bases; junction bases outside the gene matches: 13. CDR3 coding DNA: TGTGCCAGCAGCAAGGGAGCGGGGGGCCTCGGGGAGACCCAGTACTTC. Its protein product is CASSKGAGGLGETQYF.

V gene TRBV7-2 combines with J gene TRBJ2-1, with 9 bases aligning to TRBD2. V lost 1 base to trimming and J lost 6 bases; unmatched junction nucleotides: 4. The CDR3 has 15 residues. Germline V gene data show CDR1 as SGHTA and CDR2 as FQGNSA. In nucleotides, the CDR3 is TGTGCCAGCAGCTTAGGCGGGGGGGCGGGCAATGAGCAGTTCTTC. It is translated as CASSLGGGAGNEQFF.

V and J are TRBV6-2 or TRBV6-3 and TRBJ1-5; D call uncertain. Germline loops: CDR1 MNHEY, CDR2 SVGEGT. The CDR3 sequence is 13 residues long. V was shortened by 5 bases and J by 11 bases, with 16 bases between the two germline ends. The CDR3 region has the DNA TGTGCCAGCAGTCGCGAAGCCATCGGGGCCCAGCATTTT. Protein sequence: CASSREAIGAQHF.

This chain links TRBV5-1 with TRBJ1-2; D is unclear. Germline lookup yields CDR1 SGHRS and CDR2 YFSETQ. V lost 0 bases and J lost 0, with 6 bases in between. This CDR3 is built from 14 residues. Here the CDR3 DNA reads TGCGCCAGCAGCTTGGAGGAGGCTAACTATGGCTACACCTTC. Its protein product is CASSLEEANYGYTF.

This clone was detected only a few times. V is TRBV12-3 or TRBV12-4 and J is TRBJ2-5; no reliable D call. With 1 base removed from V and 5 bases from J, the gap between germline ends came to 8 bases. The CDR3 extends over 13 amino acids. As DNA, the CDR3 is TGTGCCAGCAGTTTAGACCATCGGGAGACCCAGTACTTC. Its translation is CASSLDHRETQYF.

The V call is TRBV7-2, the J call TRBJ1-2; D unresolved. This CDR3 has 14 residues. Trimming removed 6 bases from V and 6 bases from J, with 17 bases in between. CDR1 is SGHTA and CDR2 is FQGNSA in the germline V gene. The DNA for the CDR3 is TGTGCCAGCAGTCCAGTGGGCAGTTTAGATGGCTACACCTTC. As protein: CASSPVGSLDGYTF.

By share of the sample, this clone is medium-sized. The chain recombines TRBV19 with TRBJ2-3, with 8 positions matching TRBD1. This CDR3 is 16 amino acids long. Germline V CDR1 and CDR2: LNHDA, SQIVND (reference sequence). The V and J ends lost 1 base and 0 bases, in that order; junction bases with no gene match: 3. As DNA, the CDR3 is TGTGCCAGTAGTATAGTTGGACAGGGTAGCACAGATACGCAGTATTTT. It encodes CASSIVGQGSTDTQYF.

The chain joins TRBV29-1 to TRBJ2-7, with TRBD1 as a possible D gene (5 bases). V gave up 7 bases and J gave up 3 bases, with 19 bases separating them. The CDR3 consists of 14 residues. The V gene's germline CDR1 is SQVTM and CDR2 ANQGSEA. The CDR3 coding sequence is TGCAGCGCGACTTGGGGCAGGACAAACTACGAGCAGTACTTC. It translates to CSATWGRTNYEQYF.

J is TRBJ1-5 and V is TRBV6-1; 7 bases line up with TRBD1. CDR3 length: 15 residues. The V gene's germline CDR1 is MNHNS and CDR2 SASEGT. Trimming took 3 bases from V and 3 from J; bases not matched to a gene: 5. The CDR3, as DNA: TGTGCCAGCAGTGAGTTCGGACAGGTCAATCAGCCCCAGCATTTT. Its translation is CASSEFGQVNQPQHF.

The chain recombines TRBV11-3 with TRBJ2-7; D uncertain. The CDR3 consists of 13 residues. CDR1 SGHNT and CDR2 YENEEA come from the germline V gene. The germline V and J ends were trimmed by 4 bases and 2 bases, with 9 bases remaining between them. CDR3 bases: TGTGCCAGCAGCTACAGACCGACCTACGAGCAGTACTTC. This translates into CASSYRPTYEQYF.

The genes are TRBV10-2 and TRBJ1-4, with a possible D match to TRBD1 (5 bases). V lost 9 bases and J 8 bases, leaving 16 bases between the germline ends. CDR3 length: 13 residues. The germline V gene has CDR1 WSHSY and CDR2 SAAADI. CDR3 bases: TGCGCCAGTAGGAGGGGCCCGGAAGAAAAACTGTTTTTT. Encoded protein: CASRRGPEEKLFF.

The chain has TRBV10-3 and TRBJ2-2; D might be TRBD1 (5 bases). The CDR3 covers 14 residues. V was shortened by 3 bases and J by 5 bases, with 10 bases between the two germline ends. The V gene's germline CDR1 is ENHRY and CDR2 SYGVKD. This CDR3 is CAISDPGWTGELFF. CDR3 coding DNA: TGTGCCATCAGTGATCCAGGGTGGACCGGGGAGCTGTTTTTT.

The chain uses TRBV10-3 and TRBJ2-2; 7 bases agree with TRBD2. Trimming removed 4 bases from V and 0 bases from J; junction bases left unmatched: 2. This CDR3 has 15 amino acids. Germline V CDR1 and CDR2: ENHRY, SYGVKD. CDR3 nucleotides: TGTGCCATCAGTGCAAGCGGGACGAACACCGGGGAGCTGTTTTTT. As protein: CAISASGTNTGELFF.

The chain combines TRBV5-1 with TRBJ2-7; tentatively, D is TRBD2 (5 bases). The CDR3 spans 13 residues. The germline V gene encodes CDR1 SGHRS and CDR2 YFSETQ. Trimming cost V 2 bases and J 5 bases, with 11 bases left between them. The CDR3 region is CASSFPGRDEQYF. In nucleotides, the CDR3 is TGCGCCAGCAGCTTCCCCGGGCGGGACGAGCAGTACTTC.

The chain is built from TRBV7-6 and TRBJ2-7; maybe TRBD2 (7 bases). The CDR3 is 14 residues long. V lost 1 base and J lost 5, with 12 bases in between. Germline CDR1 and CDR2: SGHVS and FNYEAQ. Written as DNA, the CDR3 is TGTGCCAGCAGCTTAGGGGGGGGCTGGGACGAGCAGTACTTC. Translation gives CASSLGGGWDEQYF.

V gene TRBV7-9 combines with J gene TRBJ1-3; D is unresolved. CDR3 length: 15 residues. Germline assignment: CDR1 SEHNR and CDR2 FQNEAQ (reference sequence). V shed 5 bases and J shed 3 bases, with 14 bases lying between them. The CDR3 region has the DNA TGTGCCAGCAGCCCAAAGCGCCGGCTTGGAAACACCATATATTTT. It codes for CASSPKRRLGNTIYF. Together with reference TRBV7-9 and TRBJ1-3, the CDR3 gives the full variable domain: DTGVSQNPRHKITKRGQNVTFRCDPISEHNRLYWYRQTLGQGPEFLTYFQNEAQLEKSRLLSDRFSAERPKGSFSTLEIQRTEQGDSAMYLCASSPKRRLGNTIYFGEGSWLTVV.

This sequence joins TRBV12-3 or TRBV12-4 and TRBJ2-3; D is unresolved. V lost 2 bases and J lost 6, with 9 bases in between. This CDR3 contains 13 residues. This CDR3 reads CASSLFDGDTQYF. The CDR3 DNA reads TGTGCCAGCAGTTTATTCGACGGGGATACGCAGTATTTT.

J is TRBJ2-5 and V is TRBV12-3 or TRBV12-4, with unresolved D. There are 13 residues in the CDR3. The germline V and J ends were trimmed by 2 bases and 7 bases, with 11 bases remaining between them. As DNA, the CDR3 is TGTGCCAGCAGTTTACGCGCTGATGGGACCCAGTACTTC. Its translation is CASSLRADGTQYF.

The rearrangement joins TRBV11-2 to TRBJ1-2; D is possibly TRBD1 (6 bases). Germline values: CDR1 SGHAT, CDR2 FQNNGV. The V end lost 4 bases, the J end lost 5 bases, and 17 bases lay between the germline ends. This CDR3 comprises 15 residues. CDR3 nucleotides: TGTGCCAGCAGCTCAATCCGCCGGGACATTTATGGCTACACCTTC. It is translated as CASSSIRRDIYGYTF.

The J gene is TRBJ1-3, the V gene TRBV4-1; D gene uncertain. Germline CDR1 is MGHRA and CDR2 is YSYEKL. V lost 6 bases and J lost 0, with 12 bases in between. The CDR3 contains 15 residues. The CDR3 spells CASREVLSSGNTIYF. In DNA, the CDR3 is TGCGCCAGCAGGGAGGTCCTGAGCTCTGGAAACACCATATATTTT.

The rearrangement links TRBV28 to TRBJ1-1; the D gene is possibly TRBD1 (6 bases). Trimming took 6 bases from V and 7 from J, leaving 12 bases between them. Germline loops: CDR1 MDHEN, CDR2 SYDVKM. The CDR3 has 12 amino acids. This CDR3 reads CASSGTRYEAFF. The CDR3, as DNA: TGTGCCAGCAGCGGGACACGCTATGAAGCTTTCTTT. Complete variable domain (other parts from reference TRBV28 and TRBJ1-1): DVKVTQSSRYLVKRTGEKVFLECVQDMDHENMFWYRQDPGLGLRLIYFSYDVKMKEKGDIPEGYSVSREKKERFSLILESASTNQTSMYLCASSGTRYEAFFGQGTRLTVV.

This rearrangement joins TRBV25-1 to TRBJ1-2; 10 nucleotides align to TRBD1. The CDR3 runs to 14 residues. CDR1 and CDR2 (germline): MGHDK, SYGVNS. J was trimmed by 7 bases and V by 3 bases; bases with no gene match: 5. The CDR3 spells CASSEGDRGSGYTF. The CDR3 DNA reads TGTGCCAGCAGTGAGGGGGACAGGGGAAGTGGCTACACCTTC.

J is TRBJ1-1 and V is TRBV5-6; TRBD1 matches at 9 bases. Germline CDR1 SGHDT, CDR2 YYEEEE. The CDR3 runs to 15 residues. V was pared by 6 bases and J by 5 bases, with 11 bases of the junction left unmatched. CDR3 loop: CASISKQGARTEAFF. CDR3 bases: TGTGCCAGCATCAGCAAACAGGGGGCGCGGACTGAAGCTTTCTTT.

The chain recombines TRBV6-5 with TRBJ1-1; D unclear. The CDR3 has 12 amino acids. Per germline, CDR1 MNHEY and CDR2 SVGAGI. Trimming cost V 5 bases and J 5 bases, with 9 bases left between them. CDR3 in amino acids: CASSKLATEAFF. CDR3 sequence (DNA): TGTGCCAGCAGTAAATTGGCTACTGAAGCTTTCTTT.

The chain has TRBV7-2 and TRBJ2-7; 9 bases match TRBD2. Trimming took 1 base from V and 1 from J; bases not matched to a gene: 5. The germline gives CDR1 SGHTA, CDR2 FQGNSA. The CDR3 is 16 amino acids. This CDR3 reads CASSLEGTSGSYEQYF. Here the CDR3 DNA reads TGTGCCAGCAGCTTAGAGGGCACTAGCGGGTCCTACGAGCAGTACTTC.

The chain has TRBV9 and TRBJ2-1; no firm D call. V was shortened by 0 bases and J by 0 bases, with 10 bases between the two germline ends. Germline values: CDR1 SGDLS, CDR2 YYNGEE. This CDR3 is 16 amino acids long. The CDR3 DNA reads TGTGCCAGCAGCGTAGGTGTGGCTAGCTCCTACAATGAGCAGTTCTTC. Its protein product is CASSVGVASSYNEQFF.